The clone carrying this T cell receptor beta chain came up many times. Its specificity is not known. The sample is drawn from a study of T cells in Graves' hyperthyroidism and ophthalmopathy. The overall study: At the time of initial diagnosis and before any treatment, peripheral blood was collected. The study's findings and limits: Prediction of ophthalmopathy progression came a median around 6.1 months pre-onset.

Diagnostic decisions used clinical symptoms, serum thyroxine and TRAb, thyroid ultrasound and orbital computed tomography. Trimming took 1 base from V and 0 from J, leaving 7 bases between them. Germline CDR1 is SGHAT and CDR2 is FQDESV (reference sequence). CDR3 size: 15 residues. TCR beta CDR3 regions were amplified from RNA. The study used the HTBI primer set for a first-round RT-PCR of the TCR CDR3. One entry per CDR3 protein, called by TCRdb with MiXCR from the multiplex PCR reads. The sample contains approximately 610,000 distinct CDR3 sequences, over 12% of which appear only once. The genes are TRBV11-1 and TRBJ1-5; D remains unclear. Specimen: blood. This receptor was taken from a woman aged 40-49 years with Graves' ophthalmopathy. The CDR3 coding sequence is TGTGCCAGCAGCTTAGACGGCTATAGCAATCAGCCCCAGCATTTT. It encodes CASSLDGYSNQPQHF. The full variable domain, completed using reference TRBV11-1 and TRBJ1-5, is EAEVAQSPRYKITEKSQAVAFWCDPISGHATLYWYRQILGQGPELLVQFQDESVVDDSQLPKDRFSAERLKGVDSTLKIQPAELGDSAMYLCASSLDGYSNQPQHFGDGTRLSIL.